The 18 T cell receptor beta chains below all came from one sample that was sequenced in a study of T cell responses to AZD1222 COVID-19 vaccine. TCRdb keeps only in-frame clones here, not all; method: immunoSEQ multiplex PCR. The sample yields roughly 180,000 clones, roughly 92% seen once. The sequenced sample was peripheral blood, obtained 28 days after the second AZD1222 dose. The receptors here all came from an adult who received the AZD1222 COVID-19 vaccine.

This sequence joins TRBV2 and TRBJ2-5; TRBD1 might be the D (6 bases). CDR1 and CDR2 from the germline V gene are SNHLY and FYNNEI. This CDR3 spans 12 amino acids. The V end was cut by 8 bases, the J end by 2 bases, with 9 bases between. Here the CDR3 DNA reads TGTGCCAGCGGACAGCTGCAAGAGACCCAGTACTTC. This gives the protein CASGQLQETQYF.

V and J are TRBV5-1 and TRBJ2-3; D is unresolved. V lost 0 bases and J 7 bases, leaving 3 bases between the germline ends. The CDR3 has 11 residues. Germline V gene lookup returns CDR1 SGHRS and CDR2 YFSETQ. The CDR3 nucleotides are TGCGCCAGCAGCTTGGACTATACGCAGTATTTT. Protein sequence: CASSLDYTQYF.

The chain couples TRBV3-1 (or the pseudogene TRBV3-2) to TRBJ2-2, with D unclear. Trimming removed 1 base from V and 3 bases from J, with 6 bases in between. CDR1 and CDR2 from the germline V gene are LGHDT and YNNKEL (reference sequence). The CDR3 has 14 residues. The CDR3 loop is CASSQVIHTGELFF. The CDR3 DNA is TGTGCCAGCAGCCAAGTTATCCACACCGGGGAGCTGTTTTTT.

The V call is TRBV6-5, the J call TRBJ2-7; no definite D call. This CDR3 is built from 12 residues. Germline V gene sequence: CDR1 MNHEY, CDR2 SVGAGI. V lost 0 bases, J lost 8 bases, and 8 bases lay in between. The CDR3 here is CASSYSGQQQYF. CDR3 in DNA: TGTGCCAGCAGTTACTCGGGCCAACAGCAGTACTTC.

This chain uses TRBV7-9 with TRBJ1-4; no firm D call. In germline, CDR1 is SEHNR, CDR2 FQNEAQ (reference sequence). V lost 4 bases, J lost 8 bases, and 8 bases lay in between. The CDR3 contains 12 residues. The CDR3 DNA sequence: TGTGCCAGCAGCTCCCAATTGGAAAAACTGTTTTTT. Its translation is CASSSQLEKLFF.

This clone was seen only once. CDR3 residues: CASSLGQGDEQFF. DNA of the CDR3: TGTGCCAGCAGCTTAGGACAGGGCGATGAGCAGTTCTTC. J is TRBJ2-1 and V is TRBV11-3, with TRBD1 matching over 7 bases. Per germline, CDR1 SGHNT and CDR2 YENEEA. After removal of 1 base from V and 8 bases from J, the junction contained 2 bases not matched to a gene. The CDR3 consists of 13 residues.

This sequence joins TRBV6-5 and TRBJ2-7; no clear D. The V gene lost 0 bases and the J gene lost 0 bases, with 6 bases spanning the gap. The CDR3 is 14 amino acids. Germline V lookup: CDR1 MNHEY, CDR2 SVGAGI. Here the CDR3 reads CASSYSADSYEQYF. CDR3 sequence (DNA): TGTGCCAGCAGTTACTCGGCAGACTCCTACGAGCAGTACTTC.

The rearrangement uses TRBV6-1 and TRBJ1-3; 9 bases agree with TRBD1. The CDR3 is 16 residues long. Losses at the gene ends were 1 base for V and 2 bases for J; bases not matched to a gene: 3. Germline CDR1 is MNHNS and CDR2 is SASEGT. CDR3 nucleotide sequence: TGTGCCAGCAGTGAAGGGGGGACAGGGACTGGAAACACCATATATTTT. Translated: CASSEGGTGTGNTIYF.

This chain connects TRBV6-2 or TRBV6-3 to TRBJ1-6; D is undetermined. Germline-derived CDR1 and CDR2 are MNHEY and SVGEGT. Trimming removed 6 bases from V and 13 bases from J, with 13 bases in between. CDR3 length: 12 amino acids. The CDR3 loop is CASSLGSSPLHF. The CDR3 DNA is TGTGCCAGCAGCCTCGGGAGTTCCCCCCTCCACTTT.

The chain has TRBV29-1 and TRBJ2-5, with D possibly matching TRBD1 (6 bases). The CDR3 consists of 13 residues. The V end was cut by 7 bases, the J end by 2 bases, with 14 bases between. Germline V lookup: CDR1 SQVTM, CDR2 ANQGSEA. The CDR3 region is CSARTGSQETQYF. Written as DNA, the CDR3 is TGCAGCGCCCGAACAGGGAGTCAAGAGACCCAGTACTTC.

This clone was observed a few times. The gene calls are TRBV7-8 and TRBJ1-4; 7 bases line up with TRBD1. There are 15 residues in the CDR3. The germline CDR1 and CDR2 sequences are SGHVS and FQNEAQ. With V trimmed by 3 bases and J by 4 bases, 5 bases remained unmatched. Written as DNA, the CDR3 is TGTGCCAGCAGCTTGAGACAGGGTGGTAATGAAAAACTGTTTTTT. It codes for CASSLRQGGNEKLFF.

The rearrangement joins TRBV6-5 to TRBJ1-3; D remains ambiguous. V dropped 4 bases and J dropped 4 bases, with 8 bases sitting between them. Looked up from germline, CDR1 is MNHEY and CDR2 is SVGAGI. The CDR3 contains 13 residues. CDR3 nucleotides: TGTGCCAGCAGTTCCCCGGGGGGAAACACCATATATTTT. Translated, it gives CASSSPGGNTIYF.

The CDR3 coding sequence is TGTGCCAGCAGCCAAAGACAGGGAGAAGTCCAAGAGACCCAGTACTTC. Encoded protein: CASSQRQGEVQETQYF. The gene calls are TRBV7-9 and TRBJ2-5, with 7 bases that match TRBD1. The CDR3 is made up of 16 amino acids. Germline CDR1 reads SEHNR; CDR2 reads FQNEAQ (reference sequence). The junction had 10 bases not matched to a gene; V was cut back by 5 bases and J by 1 base.

This chain uses TRBV7-2 with TRBJ2-1; 8 nucleotides align to TRBD2. This CDR3 is built from 16 residues. CDR1 is SGHTA and CDR2 is FQGNSA in the germline V gene. With V trimmed by 2 bases and J by 8 bases, 11 bases remained unmatched. CDR3 sequence reads: CASSLFGGGRRDEQFF. DNA of the CDR3: TGTGCCAGCAGCTTATTCGGTGGCGGGAGGCGTGATGAGCAGTTCTTC. Full variable domain (outside the CDR3, taken from reference TRBV7-2 and TRBJ2-1): GAGVSQSPSNKVTEKGKDVELRCDPISGHTALYWYRQSLGQGLEFLIYFQGNSAPDKSGLPSDRFSAERTGGSVSTLTIQRTQQEDSAVYLCASSLFGGGRRDEQFFGPGTRLTVL.

The chain recombines TRBV6-4 with TRBJ1-2; a weak D match, TRBD1 (5 bases). The germline gives CDR1 MRHNA, CDR2 SNTAGT. CDR3 length: 13 residues. Trimming removed 6 bases from V and 3 bases from J, with 11 bases in between. As DNA, the CDR3 is TGTGCCAGCAGAGAGGGGCCTGACTATGGCTACACCTTC. This gives the protein CASREGPDYGYTF.

This clone was recorded once. This chain connects TRBV19 to TRBJ2-3; possibly TRBD1 for D (5 bases). The CDR3 is 16 residues long. Germline CDR1 LNHDA, CDR2 SQIVND (reference sequence). V lost 6 bases and J 0 bases, leaving 16 bases between the germline ends. CDR3 bases: TGTGCCAGTAGCCAAGACAGAAGAACAAGCACAGATACGCAGTATTTT. It codes for CASSQDRRTSTDTQYF.

The rearrangement joins TRBV5-8 to TRBJ1-4; D not resolved. The CDR3 extends over 15 amino acids. Trimming removed 5 bases at V and 0 bases at J, with 11 bases between. Germline CDR1 is SGHTS and CDR2 is YDEGEE. CDR3 nucleotides: TGTGCCAGCAGTTTCACGGGAGCAACTAATGAAAAACTGTTTTTT. Translating it yields CASSFTGATNEKLFF.

The chain recombines TRBV2 with TRBJ1-1, with a weak D call TRBD1 (6 bases). Trimming removed 6 bases at V and 0 bases at J, with 14 bases between. Germline-derived CDR1 and CDR2 are SNHLY and FYNNEI. The CDR3 is made up of 15 amino acids. CDR3 in DNA: TGTGCCAGCAGCCTACAGGGCAGGGTGAACACTGAAGCTTTCTTT. It codes for CASSLQGRVNTEAFF.